Presented here are 11 T cell receptor beta chains from one specimen sequenced in a study of response to subunit inactivated influenza vaccine. Via MiXCR, TCRdb re-called the RT-PCR reads, giving one row per CDR3 protein. Among about 780,000 distinct CDR3 sequences listed, about a fifth were seen once. The sequences come from PBMCs from blood, collected less than 6 days after vaccination. The receptors come from a man aged 50 or older who received an inactivated influenza vaccine.

The sample holds a few counts of this clonotype. The chain recombines TRBV5-5 with TRBJ2-1; the D gene could be TRBD1 or TRBD2 (5 bases each). The V gene's germline CDR1 is SGHKS and CDR2 YYEKEE (reference sequence). The CDR3 runs 12 residues. V lost 4 bases, J lost 9 bases, and 11 bases lay in between. The CDR3 sequence is CASSPGTREQFF. Here the CDR3 DNA reads TGTGCCAGCAGCCCCGGGACGCGTGAGCAGTTCTTC.

A few counts support this clonotype. The chain links TRBV4-2 to TRBJ2-1; 7 bases line up with TRBD1. This CDR3 region has 17 residues. Germline loops: CDR1 LGHNA, CDR2 YNFKEQ. The J segment lost 5 bases and the V segment lost 2 bases, leaving 12 bases of the junction unmatched. The CDR3 DNA reads as TGTGCCAGCAGCCAACGAGAAGCCGGGACAGCCAACAATGAGCAGTTCTTC. It translates to CASSQREAGTANNEQFF.

This clonotype occurred many times. The V gene is TRBV7-8, the J gene TRBJ1-2; D unresolved. Germline loops: CDR1 SGHVS, CDR2 FQNEAQ. V was trimmed by 4 bases and J by 7 bases, leaving 19 bases between them. CDR3 length: 15 residues. CDR3 sequence reads: CASSSPLRADIGYTF. CDR3 in DNA: TGTGCCAGCAGCTCCCCCCTGAGGGCAGATATTGGCTACACCTTC.

This clonotype showed up just a few times. J is TRBJ2-3 and V is TRBV4-2; D may be TRBD1 (6 bases). Trimming left V 4 bases short and J 5 bases short, with 13 bases between. CDR1 LGHNA and CDR2 YNFKEQ come from the germline V gene. This CDR3 has 14 residues. The chain's CDR3 is CASSRRQAKDTQYF. The CDR3 DNA reads as TGTGCCAGCAGCCGACGACAGGCTAAAGATACGCAGTATTTT.

This clonotype appeared a few times. The gene calls are TRBV12-3 or TRBV12-4 and TRBJ1-6, with D maybe TRBD1 (5 bases). V lost 4 bases and J 4 bases, leaving 8 bases between the germline ends. The CDR3 runs to 14 residues. The CDR3 is CASSSDRYNSPLHF. CDR3 sequence (DNA): TGTGCCAGCAGTTCCGACAGATATAATTCACCCCTCCACTTT.

The V call is TRBV7-2, the J call TRBJ1-2, with D possibly being TRBD1 (6 bases). The CDR3 extends over 15 amino acids. Germline values: CDR1 SGHTA, CDR2 FQGNSA. Trimming removed 1 base at V and 7 bases at J, with 16 bases between. The chain's CDR3 is CASSLDGGLRGGYTF. The CDR3 region has the DNA TGTGCCAGCAGCTTAGATGGGGGGCTTAGGGGTGGCTACACCTTC.

This chain links TRBV15 with TRBJ2-2; D not certain. This CDR3 contains 12 residues. Germline assignment: CDR1 LNHNV and CDR2 YYDKDF (reference sequence). V was cut by 5 bases and J by 4 bases, with 5 bases left in between. The CDR3 region has the DNA TGTGCCACCAGCCCGTTCACCGGGGAGCTGTTTTTT. This codes for CATSPFTGELFF.

This chain joins TRBV18 and TRBJ2-7; D is unresolved. Germline V CDR1 and CDR2: KGHSH, LQKENI. The CDR3 is 17 amino acids. Deletions cut 5 bases from V and 5 bases from J, with 25 bases between. The CDR3 region has the DNA TGTGCCAGCTCAGAGACCTTAATGGGATCTAGAGGCCACGAGCAGTACTTC. Its translation is CASSETLMGSRGHEQYF.

This clonotype was observed a handful of times. This sequence joins TRBV5-1 and TRBJ2-7; D gene ambiguous. The ends were cut back, 3 bases at V and 5 bases at J, with 9 bases in the middle. The CDR3 covers 12 residues. CDR1 SGHRS and CDR2 YFSETQ come from the germline V gene. CDR3 protein: CASSWSSDEQYF. The CDR3 coding sequence is TGCGCCAGCAGCTGGTCTTCGGACGAGCAGTACTTC.

This clonotype came up a few times. This chain connects TRBV5-4 to TRBJ1-1; 8 nucleotides agree with TRBD1. This CDR3 spans 16 amino acids. J gave up 1 base and V 4 bases, and 9 bases lay outside the gene matches. Germline V gene data show CDR1 as SGHNT and CDR2 as YYREEE (reference sequence). Written as DNA, the CDR3 is TGTGCCAGCAGCCGCCCGAGGGACAGGAAGAACACTGAAGCTTTCTTT. Translating it yields CASSRPRDRKNTEAFF.

This clonotype has a count of ten or more. The chain employs TRBV20-1 and TRBJ2-7, with TRBD1 identical over 8 bases. Germline loops: CDR1 DFQATT, CDR2 SNEGSKA (reference sequence). J lost 0 bases, V lost 5 bases, and 6 bases had no gene match. This CDR3 comprises 14 residues. The CDR3 loop is CSAPRQGLSYEQYF. In nucleotides, the CDR3 is TGCAGTGCTCCACGACAGGGGCTCTCCTACGAGCAGTACTTC.